This passage covers 2 T cell receptor beta chains from one sample sequenced in a study of PD-1 blockade in classical Hodgkin lymphoma. Relapses following autologous stem cell transplantation were seen in all patients, with brentuximab vedotin exposure varying. TCRdb keeps only in-frame clones here, not all; method: immunoSEQ multiplex PCR. The data contain more than 140,000 clones, just under 80% of them singletons. This specimen consisted of peripheral blood mononuclear cells (PBMCs), obtained before the second cycle of nivolumab. The receptors were sampled from a human donor with classical Hodgkin lymphoma.

The chain has TRBV5-4 and TRBJ2-1; 15 positions match TRBD2. Germline V lookup: CDR1 SGHNT, CDR2 YYREEE (reference sequence). CDR3 size: 15 residues. The V segment lost 3 bases and the J segment 7 bases; nucleotides outside the gene matches: 2. The CDR3 nucleotides read TGTGCCAGCAGCTCGGGACTAGCGGGGGGAAATGAGCAGTTCTTC. It translates to CASSSGLAGGNEQFF.

The chain's CDR3 is CASSLERANTEAFF. The CDR3 DNA reads TGTGCCAGCAGCTTAGAACGGGCGAACACTGAAGCTTTCTTT. The genes are TRBV7-3 and TRBJ1-1, with unresolved D. Trimming cost V 2 bases and J 1 base, with 8 bases left between them. Germline loops: CDR1 SGHTA, CDR2 FQGTGA. The CDR3 consists of 14 residues.